This TCR beta chain was sequenced in a study of T cell repertoires in cytomegalovirus infection. Study summary: CMV epitopes used comprised recently identified HLA-C-restricted ones and well-studied HLA-B-restricted ones. Carrying CMV and the relevant HLA type showed in public TCR beta signatures.

About this clonotype itself: Its antigen remains unidentified.

TCRdb independently ran MiXCR on the reads; one entry per CDR3 protein. The data hold about 330,000 distinct CDR3 sequences, with about 35% observed a single time. Regarding the study as a whole: People with CMV and the relevant HLA were identified by cumulative public TCR beta family frequency. Within the response measured ex vivo, HLA-C-restricted CMV-specific TCR beta clonotypes were dominant.

The ends were cut back, 6 bases at V and 6 bases at J, with 15 bases in the middle. The CDR3 consists of 14 residues. The sample consisted of cultured PBMCs, taken from culture after CMV antigen stimulation. The sequence came from a human donor in good health (CMV status not recorded). Some clones in this sample may be carry-over from other donors' samples. The V call is TRBV12-3 or TRBV12-4, the J call TRBJ2-4, with D perhaps matching TRBD1 (6 bases). This CDR3 reads CASSRDTRLNIQYF. DNA of the CDR3: TGTGCCAGCAGCCGGGACACCCGACTAAACATTCAGTACTTC.